This T cell receptor beta chain was obtained from a study of naive and memory T cell subsets. Two oligonucleotides, mixed equimolar, formed the beta constant-region primer covering TRBC1 and TRBC2. Four rounds of PCR amplified the ligated cDNA using nested alpha and beta constant-region primers plus SP2. TCRdb re-derived calls from the UMI-ligation and nested PCR reads in MiXCR, one entry per CDR3 protein. Of 8,000 or so distinct CDR3 sequences in the sample, 25% to 35% were seen once. Sorting gates: effector memory CD45RA-CD27-, EMRA CD45RA+CD27-. This clonotype turned up a few times. The sequenced sample consisted of CD8+ TEMRA cells from blood. Subset meaning: effector memory re-expressing CD45RA, CD45RA+ CD27-. This TCR derives from a human donor in good health.

CDR3 in amino acids: CASSFPPGTPLNTDTQYF. CDR3 sequence (DNA): TGTGCCAGCAGCTTTCCTCCCGGGACACCTTTGAACACAGATACGCAGTATTTT. The chain employs TRBV7-2 and TRBJ2-3, with D possibly being TRBD1 (6 bases). V dropped 3 bases and J dropped 2 bases, with 21 bases sitting between them. Germline CDR1 is SGHTA and CDR2 is FQGNSA. The CDR3 consists of 18 residues.